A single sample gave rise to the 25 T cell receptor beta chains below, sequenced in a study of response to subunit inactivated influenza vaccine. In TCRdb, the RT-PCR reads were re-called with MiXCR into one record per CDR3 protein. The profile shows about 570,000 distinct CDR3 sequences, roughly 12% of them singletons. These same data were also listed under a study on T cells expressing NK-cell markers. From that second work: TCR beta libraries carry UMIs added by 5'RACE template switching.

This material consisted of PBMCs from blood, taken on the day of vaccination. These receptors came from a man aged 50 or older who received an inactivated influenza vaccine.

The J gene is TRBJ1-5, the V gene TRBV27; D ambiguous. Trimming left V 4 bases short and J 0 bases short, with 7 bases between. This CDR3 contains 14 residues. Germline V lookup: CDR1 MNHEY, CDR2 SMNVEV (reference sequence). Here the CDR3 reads CASSSIDSNQPQHF. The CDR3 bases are TGTGCCAGCAGTTCTATTGATAGCAATCAGCCCCAGCATTTT.

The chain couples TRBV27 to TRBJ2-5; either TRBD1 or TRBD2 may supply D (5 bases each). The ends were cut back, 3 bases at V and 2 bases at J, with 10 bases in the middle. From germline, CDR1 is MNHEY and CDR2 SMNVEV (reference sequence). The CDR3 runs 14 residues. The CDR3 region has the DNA TGTGCCAGCAGTTTCGGGAAGGGGCAAGAGACCCAGTACTTC. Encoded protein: CASSFGKGQETQYF.

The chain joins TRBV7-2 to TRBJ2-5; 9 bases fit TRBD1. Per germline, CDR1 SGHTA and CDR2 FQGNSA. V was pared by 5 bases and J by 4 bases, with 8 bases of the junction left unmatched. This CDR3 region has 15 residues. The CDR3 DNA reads TGTGCCAGCAGCCTGGGACAGGGAGGGTCAGAGACCCAGTACTTC. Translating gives CASSLGQGGSETQYF.

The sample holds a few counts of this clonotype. The CDR3 DNA follows: TGTGCCAGCAGCCCCGAGGGCGGTTCAACTAATGAAAAACTGTTTTTT. It encodes CASSPEGGSTNEKLFF. The chain joins TRBV7-9 to TRBJ1-4; the D is unclear. The CDR3 has 16 residues. Trimming removed 5 bases at V and 0 bases at J, with 13 bases between. Germline CDR1 is SEHNR and CDR2 is FQNEAQ (reference sequence). The full variable domain, rest sourced from reference TRBV7-9 and TRBJ1-4, is DTGVSQNPRHKITKRGQNVTFRCDPISEHNRLYWYRQTLGQGPEFLTYFQNEAQLEKSRLLSDRFSAERPKGSFSTLEIQRTEQGDSAMYLCASSPEGGSTNEKLFFGSGTQLSVL.

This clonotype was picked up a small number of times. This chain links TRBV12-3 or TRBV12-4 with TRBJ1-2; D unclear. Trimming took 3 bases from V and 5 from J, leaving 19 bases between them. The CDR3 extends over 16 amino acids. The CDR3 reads CASSFVLGRDDYGYTF. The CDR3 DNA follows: TGTGCCAGCAGTTTCGTATTGGGGAGAGATGATTATGGCTACACCTTC.

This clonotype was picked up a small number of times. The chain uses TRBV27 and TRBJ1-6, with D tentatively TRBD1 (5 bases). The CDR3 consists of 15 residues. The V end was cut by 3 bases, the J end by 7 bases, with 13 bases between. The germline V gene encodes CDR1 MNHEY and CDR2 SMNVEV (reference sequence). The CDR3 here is CASSFAGTTNSPLHF. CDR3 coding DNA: TGTGCCAGCAGTTTTGCAGGGACTACCAATTCACCCCTCCACTTT.

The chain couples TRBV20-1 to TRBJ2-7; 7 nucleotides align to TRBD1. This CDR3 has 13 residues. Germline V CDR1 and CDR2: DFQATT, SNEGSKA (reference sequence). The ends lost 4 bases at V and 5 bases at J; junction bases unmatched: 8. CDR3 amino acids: CSATPGGDDEQYF. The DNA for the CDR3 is TGCAGTGCTACCCCAGGGGGAGACGACGAGCAGTACTTC.

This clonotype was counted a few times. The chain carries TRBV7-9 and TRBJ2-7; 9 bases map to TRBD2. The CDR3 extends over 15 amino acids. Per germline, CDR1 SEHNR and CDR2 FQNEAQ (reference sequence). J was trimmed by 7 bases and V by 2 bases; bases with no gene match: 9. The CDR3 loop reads CASSLFIAGVGEQYF. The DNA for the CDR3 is TGTGCCAGCAGCTTATTCATAGCGGGAGTCGGGGAGCAGTACTTC.

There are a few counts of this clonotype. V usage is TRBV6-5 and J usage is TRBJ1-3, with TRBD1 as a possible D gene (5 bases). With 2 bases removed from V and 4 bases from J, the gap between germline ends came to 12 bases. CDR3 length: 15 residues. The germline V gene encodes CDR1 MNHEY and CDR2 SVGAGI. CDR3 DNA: TGTGCCAGCAGTTACGCAGGGAGAACCGGAAACACCATATATTTT. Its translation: CASSYAGRTGNTIYF.

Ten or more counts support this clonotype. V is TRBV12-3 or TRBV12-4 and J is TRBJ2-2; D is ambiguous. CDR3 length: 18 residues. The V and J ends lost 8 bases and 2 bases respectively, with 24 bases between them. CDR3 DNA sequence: TGTGCCAGCCTACCTCGAACGGGCCAACGGCTTAACACCGGGGAGCTGTTTTTT. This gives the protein CASLPRTGQRLNTGELFF.

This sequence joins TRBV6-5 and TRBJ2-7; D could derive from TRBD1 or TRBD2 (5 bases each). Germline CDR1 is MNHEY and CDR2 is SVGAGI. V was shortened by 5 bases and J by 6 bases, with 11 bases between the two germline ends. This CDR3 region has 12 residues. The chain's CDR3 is CASSPGPAEQYF. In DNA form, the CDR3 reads TGTGCCAGCAGTCCGGGACCAGCCGAGCAGTACTTC.

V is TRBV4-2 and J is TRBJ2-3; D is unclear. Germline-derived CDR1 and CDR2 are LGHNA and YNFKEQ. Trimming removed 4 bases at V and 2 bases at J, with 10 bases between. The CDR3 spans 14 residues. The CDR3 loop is CASSPGRPTDTQYF. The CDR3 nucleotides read TGTGCCAGCAGCCCCGGGCGCCCCACAGATACGCAGTATTTT.

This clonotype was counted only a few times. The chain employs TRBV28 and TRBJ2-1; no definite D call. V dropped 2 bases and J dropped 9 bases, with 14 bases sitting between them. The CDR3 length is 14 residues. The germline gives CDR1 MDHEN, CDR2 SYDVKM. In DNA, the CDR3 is TGTGCCAGCAGTTTACCACATGTTAACCGTGAGCAGTTCTTC. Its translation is CASSLPHVNREQFF.

The CDR3 DNA reads as TGTGCCATCAGTGAAACCCCTAGCGGGAGGACAGATACGCAGTATTTT. Residues: CAISETPSGRTDTQYF. V usage is TRBV10-3 and J usage is TRBJ2-3; 11 bases are shared with TRBD2. V shed 3 bases and J 3 bases; nucleotides not matched to a gene: 5. CDR3 length: 16 residues. From germline, CDR1 is ENHRY and CDR2 SYGVKD.

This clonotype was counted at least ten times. The CDR3 sequence: CASSLGRVSLSSYEQYF. CDR3 in DNA: TGCGCCAGCAGCTTGGGGCGTGTCAGTCTTAGCTCCTACGAGCAGTACTTC. The gene calls are TRBV5-1 and TRBJ2-7, with no clear D. The germline CDR1 and CDR2 sequences are SGHRS and YFSETQ. The CDR3 has 17 residues. The V gene lost 0 bases and the J gene lost 0 bases, with 16 bases spanning the gap.

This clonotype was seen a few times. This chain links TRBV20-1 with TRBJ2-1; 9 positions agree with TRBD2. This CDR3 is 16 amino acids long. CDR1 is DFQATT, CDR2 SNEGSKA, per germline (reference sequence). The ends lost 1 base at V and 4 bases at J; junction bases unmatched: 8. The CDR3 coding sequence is TGCAGTGCTAGAGTGGGGAGCGGGGGGCGTTACAATGAGCAGTTCTTC. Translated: CSARVGSGGRYNEQFF.

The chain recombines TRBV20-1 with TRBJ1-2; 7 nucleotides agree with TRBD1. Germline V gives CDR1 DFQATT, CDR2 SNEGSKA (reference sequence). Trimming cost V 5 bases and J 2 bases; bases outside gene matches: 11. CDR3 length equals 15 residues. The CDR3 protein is CSAWTRDSLNYGYTF. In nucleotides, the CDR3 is TGCAGTGCTTGGACCCGGGACAGCCTCAACTATGGCTACACCTTC.

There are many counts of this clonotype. CDR3 in amino acids: CASSLLAANEQFF. CDR3 in DNA: TGCGCCAGCAGCCTTCTAGCGGCAAATGAGCAGTTCTTC. The chain couples TRBV4-1 to TRBJ2-1; 7 bases align to TRBD2. J was trimmed by 7 bases and V by 4 bases; bases with no gene match: 4. The CDR3 length is 13 residues. Germline V gene sequence: CDR1 MGHRA, CDR2 YSYEKL.

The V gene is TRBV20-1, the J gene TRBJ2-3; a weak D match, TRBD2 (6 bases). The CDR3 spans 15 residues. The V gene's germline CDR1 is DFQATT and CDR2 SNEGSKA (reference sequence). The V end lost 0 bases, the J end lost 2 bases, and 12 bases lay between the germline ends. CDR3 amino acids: CSARDASETTDTQYF. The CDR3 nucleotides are TGCAGTGCTAGAGATGCTAGCGAAACCACAGATACGCAGTATTTT.

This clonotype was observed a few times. The CDR3 nucleotides read TGCAGTGCTAGTATTCCCAGCGGGAGTCCCTACGAGCAGTACTTC. It encodes CSASIPSGSPYEQYF. This sequence joins TRBV20-1 and TRBJ2-7; TRBD2 matches 8 bases. V lost 3 bases and J lost 2; bases outside the gene matches: 9. Germline-derived CDR1 and CDR2 are DFQATT and SNEGSKA (reference sequence). CDR3 size: 15 residues.

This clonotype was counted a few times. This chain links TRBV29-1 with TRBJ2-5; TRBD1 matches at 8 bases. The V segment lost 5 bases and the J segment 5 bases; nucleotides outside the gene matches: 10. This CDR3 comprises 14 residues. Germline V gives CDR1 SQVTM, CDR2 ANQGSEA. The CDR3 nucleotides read TGCAGCGTTAAACAGGGGGTAGTCGGGGAGACCCAGTACTTC. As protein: CSVKQGVVGETQYF.

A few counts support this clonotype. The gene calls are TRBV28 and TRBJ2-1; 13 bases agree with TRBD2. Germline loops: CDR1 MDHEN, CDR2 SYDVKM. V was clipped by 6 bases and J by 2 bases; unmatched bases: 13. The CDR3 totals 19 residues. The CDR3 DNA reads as TGTGCCAGCAGCGCTGGACTAGCGGGAGTATTAGGCACCTACAATGAGCAGTTCTTC. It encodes CASSAGLAGVLGTYNEQFF.

CDR3: CASTTSGGSNEQFF. The CDR3, as DNA: TGCGCCAGCACGACTAGCGGGGGAAGCAATGAGCAGTTCTTC. The chain joins TRBV10-2 to TRBJ2-1; 12 bases are shared with TRBD2. Germline lookup yields CDR1 WSHSY and CDR2 SAAADI. After removal of 7 bases from V and 6 bases from J, the junction contained 4 bases not matched to a gene. The CDR3 extends over 14 amino acids.

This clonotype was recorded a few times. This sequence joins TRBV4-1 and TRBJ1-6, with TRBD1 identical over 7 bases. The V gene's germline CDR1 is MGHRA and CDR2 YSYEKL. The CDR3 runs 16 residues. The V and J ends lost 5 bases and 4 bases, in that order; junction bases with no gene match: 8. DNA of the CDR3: TGCGCCAGCAGCACCCACAGGGGAGGGTATAATTCACCCCTCCACTTT. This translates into CASSTHRGGYNSPLHF.

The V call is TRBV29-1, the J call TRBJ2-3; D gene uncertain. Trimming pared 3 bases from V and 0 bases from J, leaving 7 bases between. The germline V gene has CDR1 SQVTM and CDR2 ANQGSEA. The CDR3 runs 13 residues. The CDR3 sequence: CSVDTQSTDTQYF. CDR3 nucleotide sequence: TGCAGCGTTGATACTCAGAGCACAGATACGCAGTATTTT.